The 22 T cell receptor beta chains below all came from one sample that was sequenced in a study of regulatory T cells in long-lasting Graves disease. Time point of the sample: persistent/refractory GD, antithyroid drugs over 5 years with positive TRAb. Following extraction of RNA from PBMCs, that RNA was used to make the TCR library. HTBI primers from iRepertoire and Arm-PCR of CDR3 regions yielded the TCR beta libraries. MiXCR, run by TCRdb on the multiplex PCR reads, gives a single entry per CDR3 protein. The data show about 430,000 distinct CDR3 sequences, with around 20% seen just once and roughly an eighth held by the top ten. This material consisted of peripheral blood mononuclear cells (PBMCs), taken when the disease was refractory, from a patient treated with antithyroid drugs. Receptors originate from a female donor with Graves disease.

Points on this clonotype: A read error may produce the germline difference seen at one junction end. This rearrangement joins TRBV18 to TRBJ1-1; D remains ambiguous. The CDR3 totals 14 residues. CDR1 is KGHSH and CDR2 is LQKENI in the germline V gene. CDR3 coding DNA: TGTGCCAGCCCACCAGGACGGCTGAACACTGAAGCTTTCTTT. It is translated as CASPPGRLNTEAFF.

This clonotype came up many times. The chain uses TRBV7-2 and TRBJ2-5; D uncertain. CDR1 is SGHTA and CDR2 is FQGNSA in the germline V gene. This CDR3 contains 13 residues. Trimming cost V 6 bases and J 5 bases, with 13 bases left between them. The CDR3 reads CASSLTVAETQYF. The CDR3 coding sequence is TGTGCCAGCAGTCTAACCGTCGCGGAGACCCAGTACTTC.

The chain combines TRBV20-1 with TRBJ1-4; 7 bases are a match to TRBD1. Unmatched junction bases numbered 8, after V lost 7 bases and J lost 0 bases. Per the germline V gene, CDR1 is DFQATT and CDR2 is SNEGSKA (reference sequence). The CDR3 sequence is 15 residues long. The CDR3 DNA follows: TGCAGTGGAAGCAGGGGGGGAGCAACTAATGAAAAACTGTTTTTT. The encoded protein is CSGSRGGATNEKLFF.

The V gene is TRBV5-1, the J gene TRBJ2-3; the match to TRBD1 covers 8 bases. Germline CDR1 SGHRS, CDR2 YFSETQ. This CDR3 comprises 14 residues. J was trimmed by 7 bases and V by 4 bases; bases with no gene match: 8. This chain's CDR3 is CASSVDRASNTQYF. As DNA, the CDR3 is TGCGCCAGCAGCGTGGACAGGGCATCAAATACGCAGTATTTT.

The gene calls are TRBV28 and TRBJ2-1, with TRBD1 identical over 7 bases. The V and J ends lost 6 bases and 0 bases, in that order; junction bases with no gene match: 5. Germline V gene data show CDR1 as MDHEN and CDR2 as SYDVKM. The length of the CDR3 is 15 residues. The CDR3 region is CASRNRDSSYNEQFF. Written as DNA, the CDR3 is TGTGCCAGCAGGAATAGGGACAGCTCCTACAATGAGCAGTTCTTC.

This clonotype was recorded many times. This rearrangement joins TRBV11-3 to TRBJ2-2, with unresolved D. The germline gives CDR1 SGHNT, CDR2 YENEEA. The CDR3 has 14 amino acids. V gave up 10 bases and J gave up 3 bases, with 15 bases separating them. The CDR3 sequence is CATRQAADTGELFF. The CDR3 DNA reads as TGTGCCACCCGTCAGGCAGCTGACACCGGGGAGCTGTTTTTT.

This clonotype occurred many times. V usage is TRBV28 and J usage is TRBJ2-7, with D uncertain. V was trimmed by 3 bases and J by 0 bases, leaving 18 bases between them. Germline values: CDR1 MDHEN, CDR2 SYDVKM. CDR3 length: 17 residues. The CDR3: CASSLRPWSGLSYEQYF. CDR3 bases: TGTGCCAGCAGTTTGAGACCCTGGTCAGGTCTCTCCTACGAGCAGTACTTC.

This clonotype was seen more than once but under ten times. This CDR3 is CASRTQGRENTEAFF. In DNA form, the CDR3 reads TGTGCCAGCAGAACTCAGGGGAGGGAAAACACTGAAGCTTTCTTT. This chain joins TRBV27 and TRBJ1-1, with TRBD1 as a possible D gene (6 bases). CDR1 and CDR2 from the germline V gene are MNHEY and SMNVEV (reference sequence). This CDR3 contains 15 residues. V gave up 6 bases and J gave up 2 bases, with 16 bases separating them.

This clonotype was observed a few times. The chain carries TRBV12-3 or TRBV12-4 and TRBJ2-3, with unresolved D. The V end was cut by 3 bases, the J end by 6 bases, with 10 bases between. The CDR3 is made up of 13 amino acids. The CDR3 is CASSFYGRDTQYF. CDR3 DNA sequence: TGTGCCAGCAGTTTTTACGGTCGGGATACGCAGTATTTT.

The genes are TRBV27 and TRBJ2-7; the match to TRBD2 covers 8 bases. The CDR3 totals 14 residues. Germline trimming cut 4 bases from V and 1 base from J; bases unmatched to any gene: 3. Germline-derived CDR1 and CDR2 are MNHEY and SMNVEV (reference sequence). As DNA, the CDR3 is TGTGCCAGCAGTTCTGAGCGGGAGTCCTACGAGCAGTACTTC. This encodes CASSSERESYEQYF.

V usage is TRBV5-6 and J usage is TRBJ2-7; TRBD2 might be the D (5 bases). The germline gives CDR1 SGHDT, CDR2 YYEEEE. V lost 2 bases and J 6 bases, leaving 21 bases between the germline ends. The CDR3 is 16 residues long. CDR3 in amino acids: CASSLPHISTAVEQYF. The CDR3 bases are TGTGCCAGCAGCTTACCCCATATTAGCACAGCGGTCGAGCAGTACTTC.

This clonotype was seen at least ten times. V usage is TRBV7-3 and J usage is TRBJ2-5; TRBD2 is a possible D gene (6 bases). CDR1 is SGHTA and CDR2 is FQGTGA in the germline V gene. The V gene lost 5 bases and the J gene lost 5 bases, with 21 bases spanning the gap. This CDR3 has 16 residues. The CDR3 nucleotides read TGTGCCAGCAGCCAACGTGGGGTAGCGGCGGGGGAGACCCAGTACTTC. Its protein product is CASSQRGVAAGETQYF.

The table lists this clonotype with a few counts. The rearrangement links TRBV6-1 to TRBJ1-6; D remains unclear. CDR1 is MNHNS, CDR2 SASEGT, per germline. This CDR3 region has 15 residues. The V and J ends lost 6 bases and 5 bases respectively, with 14 bases between them. The CDR3 DNA reads TGTGCCAGCAGCCCCCTGGCACCCGATAATTCACCCCTCCACTTT. Translation gives CASSPLAPDNSPLHF.

This chain joins TRBV3-1 and TRBJ2-1; 10 positions agree with TRBD2. This CDR3 comprises 15 residues. The V gene's germline CDR1 is LGHDT and CDR2 YNNKEL (reference sequence). V shed 4 bases, J shed 2 bases, and the junction held 2 bases outside the gene matches. The CDR3 DNA reads TGTGCCAGCAGCCCTAGCGGGAGTACCTACAATGAGCAGTTCTTC. Translating it yields CASSPSGSTYNEQFF.

This clonotype was counted between two and nine times. The chain joins TRBV11-2 to TRBJ2-2, with 7 bases identical to TRBD1. The V and J ends lost 1 base and 4 bases, in that order; junction bases with no gene match: 3. The length of the CDR3 is 15 residues. Germline V gene sequence: CDR1 SGHAT, CDR2 FQNNGV. For the CDR3, the DNA is TGTGCCAGCAGCTTAGTAAGGGGGCCCACCGGGGAGCTGTTTTTT. Protein: CASSLVRGPTGELFF.

This clonotype was counted only a few times. This rearrangement joins TRBV9 to TRBJ2-5; no definite D call. The CDR3 consists of 13 residues. Germline V gene lookup returns CDR1 SGDLS and CDR2 YYNGEE. V lost 2 bases and J 5 bases, leaving 10 bases between the germline ends. The CDR3 spells CASSVWVGETQYF. The CDR3 DNA is TGTGCCAGCAGCGTTTGGGTCGGGGAGACCCAGTACTTC.

A remark on this clonotype: A read error is possible here, since a much larger clone lies one base away. The rearrangement links TRBV10-3 to TRBJ1-1; 9 nucleotides match TRBD1. Germline loops: CDR1 ENHRY, CDR2 SYGVKD. This CDR3 region has 13 residues. CDR3 protein: CAIRGTGNTEASF. The DNA of the CDR3 is TGTGCCATCAGAGGGACAGGGAACACTGAAGCTTCCTTT.

At least ten counts were recorded for this clonotype. CDR3 in amino acids: CASRSSGASGEQYF. CDR3 DNA sequence: TGTGCCAGCAGGTCTTCGGGGGCCTCGGGAGAGCAGTACTTC. This chain connects TRBV6-1 to TRBJ2-7; D is tentatively TRBD1 or TRBD2 (6 bases each). Per germline, CDR1 MNHNS and CDR2 SASEGT. The CDR3 is 14 amino acids. Deletions cut 6 bases from V and 7 bases from J, with 19 bases between.

The chain joins TRBV3-1 to TRBJ2-5; TRBD1 aligns across 9 bases. Trimming cost V 4 bases and J 5 bases; bases outside gene matches: 11. The CDR3 loop spans 16 amino acids. Germline CDR1 is LGHDT and CDR2 is YNNKEL (reference sequence). The chain's CDR3 is CASSRVGTGSLETQYF. CDR3 DNA: TGTGCCAGCAGCCGTGTAGGGACAGGGAGTCTGGAGACCCAGTACTTC.

Comment on this clonotype: A junction boundary mismatches the germline segment, possibly from a read error. The chain has TRBV3-1 and TRBJ1-1; the D gene is possibly TRBD1 (6 bases). This CDR3 is 15 amino acids long. Looked up from germline, CDR1 is LGHDT and CDR2 is YNNKEL (reference sequence). The CDR3 sequence is CACSPQMDRNTEAFF. In DNA form, the CDR3 reads TGTGCCTGCAGCCCTCAAATGGACAGGAACACTGAAGCTTTCTTT. Complete variable domain (other parts from reference TRBV3-1 and TRBJ1-1): DTAVSQTPKYLVTQMGNDKSIKCEQNLGHDTMYWYKQDSKKFLKIMFSYNNKELIINETVPNRFSPKSPDKAHLNLHINSLELGDSAVYFCACSPQMDRNTEAFFGQGTRLTVV.

This chain uses TRBV6-1 with TRBJ2-1; TRBD1 might be the D (6 bases). The CDR3 extends over 13 amino acids. Per germline, CDR1 MNHNS and CDR2 SASEGT. Trimming took off 4 bases at V and 8 bases at J, with 12 bases between the two ends. This chain's CDR3 is CASSARGIDEQFF. The CDR3 DNA reads as TGTGCCAGCAGTGCCAGGGGAATCGATGAGCAGTTCTTC.

This clonotype was seen ten or more times. This chain links TRBV6-5 with TRBJ2-5; 7 bases are shared with TRBD1. V trimming: 2 bases; J trimming: 3 bases; junction bases outside the gene matches: 3. The CDR3 spans 14 residues. The germline V gene encodes CDR1 MNHEY and CDR2 SVGAGI. This chain's CDR3 is CASSYGTEEETQYF. The CDR3 DNA is TGTGCCAGCAGTTACGGGACAGAGGAAGAGACCCAGTACTTC.